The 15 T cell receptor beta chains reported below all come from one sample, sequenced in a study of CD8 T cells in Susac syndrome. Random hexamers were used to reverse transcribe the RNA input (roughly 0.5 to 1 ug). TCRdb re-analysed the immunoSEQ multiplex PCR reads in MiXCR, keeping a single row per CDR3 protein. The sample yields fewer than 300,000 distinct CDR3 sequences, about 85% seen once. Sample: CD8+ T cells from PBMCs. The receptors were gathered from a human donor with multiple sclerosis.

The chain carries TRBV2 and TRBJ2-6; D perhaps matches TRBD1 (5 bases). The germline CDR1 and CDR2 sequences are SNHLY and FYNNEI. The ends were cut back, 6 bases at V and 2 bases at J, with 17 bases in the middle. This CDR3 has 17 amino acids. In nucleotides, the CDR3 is TGTGCCAGCAGGCACAGGAGCCTCGCCCCTGGGGCCAACGTCCTGACTTTC. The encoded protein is CASRHRSLAPGANVLTF.

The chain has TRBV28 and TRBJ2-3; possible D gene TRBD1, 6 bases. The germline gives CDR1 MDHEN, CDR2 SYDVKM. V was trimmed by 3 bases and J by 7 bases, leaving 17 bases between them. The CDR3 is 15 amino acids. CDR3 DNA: TGTGCCAGCAGTTTCCTAGGTACAGGGTTGAATACGCAGTATTTT. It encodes CASSFLGTGLNTQYF.

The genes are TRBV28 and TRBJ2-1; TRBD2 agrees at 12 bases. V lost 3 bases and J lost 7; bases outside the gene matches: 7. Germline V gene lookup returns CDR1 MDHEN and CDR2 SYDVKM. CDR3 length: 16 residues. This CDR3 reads CASSFRTSGTRNEQFF. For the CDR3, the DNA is TGTGCCAGCAGTTTTCGGACTAGCGGGACGCGGAATGAGCAGTTCTTC.

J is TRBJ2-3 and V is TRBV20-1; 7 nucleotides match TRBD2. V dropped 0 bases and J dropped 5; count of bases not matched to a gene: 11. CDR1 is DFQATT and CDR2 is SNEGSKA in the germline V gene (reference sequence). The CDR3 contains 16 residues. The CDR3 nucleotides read TGCAGTGCTAGAGATCGCAGCGGGGTCCGTGGAGATACGCAGTATTTT. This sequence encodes CSARDRSGVRGDTQYF.

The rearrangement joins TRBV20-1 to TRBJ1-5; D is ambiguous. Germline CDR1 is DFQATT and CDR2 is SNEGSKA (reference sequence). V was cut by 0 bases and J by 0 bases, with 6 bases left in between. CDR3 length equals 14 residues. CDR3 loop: CSARDKDSNQPQHF. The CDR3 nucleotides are TGCAGTGCTAGAGATAAGGATAGCAATCAGCCCCAGCATTTT.

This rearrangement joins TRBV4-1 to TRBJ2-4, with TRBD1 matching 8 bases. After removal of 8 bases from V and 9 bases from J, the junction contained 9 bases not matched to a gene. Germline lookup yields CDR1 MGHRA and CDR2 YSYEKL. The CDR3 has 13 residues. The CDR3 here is CASGPGGRAIQYF. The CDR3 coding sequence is TGCGCCAGCGGCCCAGGGGGCAGGGCCATTCAGTACTTC.

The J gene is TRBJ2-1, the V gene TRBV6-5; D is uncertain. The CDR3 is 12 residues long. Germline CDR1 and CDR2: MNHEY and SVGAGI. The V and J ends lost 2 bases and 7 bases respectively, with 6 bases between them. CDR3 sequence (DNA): TGTGCCAGCAGTTACACCGGAAATGAGCAGTTCTTC. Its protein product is CASSYTGNEQFF.

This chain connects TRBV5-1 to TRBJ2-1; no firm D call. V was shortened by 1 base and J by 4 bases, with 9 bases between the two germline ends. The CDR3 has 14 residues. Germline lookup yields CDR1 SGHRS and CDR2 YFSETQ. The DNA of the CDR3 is TGCGCCAGCAGCTTGCATAGGAAATACAATGAGCAGTTCTTC. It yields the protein CASSLHRKYNEQFF.

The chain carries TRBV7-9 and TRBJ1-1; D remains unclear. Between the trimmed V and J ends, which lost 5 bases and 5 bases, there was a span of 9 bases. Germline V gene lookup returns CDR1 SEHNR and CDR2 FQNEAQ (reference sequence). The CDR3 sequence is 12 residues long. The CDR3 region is CASSPMGTEAFF. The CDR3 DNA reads TGTGCCAGCAGCCCGATGGGAACTGAAGCTTTCTTT. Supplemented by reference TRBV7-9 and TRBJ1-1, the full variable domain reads DTGVSQNPRHKITKRGQNVTFRCDPISEHNRLYWYRQTLGQGPEFLTYFQNEAQLEKSRLLSDRFSAERPKGSFSTLEIQRTEQGDSAMYLCASSPMGTEAFFGQGTRLTVV.

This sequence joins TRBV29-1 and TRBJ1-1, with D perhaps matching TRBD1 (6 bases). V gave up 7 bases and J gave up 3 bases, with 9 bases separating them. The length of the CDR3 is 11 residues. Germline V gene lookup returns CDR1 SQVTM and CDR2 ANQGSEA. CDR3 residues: CSGHRDTEAFF. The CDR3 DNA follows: TGCAGCGGCCACAGGGACACTGAAGCTTTCTTT.

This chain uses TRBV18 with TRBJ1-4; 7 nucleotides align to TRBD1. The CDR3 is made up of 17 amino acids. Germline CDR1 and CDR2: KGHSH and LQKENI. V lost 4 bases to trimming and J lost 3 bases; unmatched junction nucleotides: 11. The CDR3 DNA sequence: TGTGCCAGCTCACACACAGGGGCCCTTCGGGCTAATGAAAAACTGTTTTTT. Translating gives CASSHTGALRANEKLFF.

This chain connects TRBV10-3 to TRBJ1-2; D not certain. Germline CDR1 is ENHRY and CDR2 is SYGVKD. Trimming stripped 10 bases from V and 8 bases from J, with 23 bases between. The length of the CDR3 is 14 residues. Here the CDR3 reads CATRTSRRRCGYTF. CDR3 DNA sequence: TGTGCCACTCGGACTTCAAGGAGGCGCTGCGGCTACACCTTC.

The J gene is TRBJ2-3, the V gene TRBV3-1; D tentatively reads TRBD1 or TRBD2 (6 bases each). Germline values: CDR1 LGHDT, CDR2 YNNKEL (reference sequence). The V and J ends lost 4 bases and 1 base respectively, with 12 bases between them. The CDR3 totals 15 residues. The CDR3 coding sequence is TGTGCCAGCAGCCCACCAAGGGGGGGCACAGATACGCAGTATTTT. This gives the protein CASSPPRGGTDTQYF.

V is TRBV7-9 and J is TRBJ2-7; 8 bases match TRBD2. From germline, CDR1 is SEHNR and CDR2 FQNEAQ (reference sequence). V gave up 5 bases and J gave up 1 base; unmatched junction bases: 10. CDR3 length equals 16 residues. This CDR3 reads CASSLFPREGSYEQYF. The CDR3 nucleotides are TGTGCCAGCAGCCTCTTCCCCCGGGAGGGATCCTACGAGCAGTACTTC.

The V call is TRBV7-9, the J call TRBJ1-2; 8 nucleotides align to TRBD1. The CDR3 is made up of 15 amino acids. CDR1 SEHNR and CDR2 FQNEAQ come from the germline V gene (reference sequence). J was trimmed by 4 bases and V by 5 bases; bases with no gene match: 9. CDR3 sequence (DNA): TGTGCCAGCAGCCAGAGGACAGGGTTCGCCTATGGCTACACCTTC. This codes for CASSQRTGFAYGYTF.